This paragraph reports one T cell receptor (beta chain). Its antigen is undetermined. These data originate in a study of T cell responses to AZD1222 COVID-19 vaccine. Turning to the study itself: Doses given second, at about 4 or about 12 weeks, were pooled. Study observations and caveats: Baseline seropositives among AZD1222 recipients totaled only six. Vaccine-associated CD4 TCRs spanned spike, dominant at 160-218 and 743-854. Spike-specific TCR depth and breadth grew after two AZD1222 doses.

Some clones are missing from TCRdb's copy, which holds only in-frame ones; the method was immunoSEQ multiplex PCR. The data show 170,000 or so clones, with just over 90% seen just once and about 3% held by the top ten. The receptor was derived from an adult in good health. Sequencing used peripheral blood, obtained on day 0 of AZD1222 vaccination.

CDR3 nucleotides: TGTGCCATCAGTGAGCCGAAAAGACCAGTTTGGGACAGGGGTCGTCAGCCCCAGCATTTT. It translates to CAISEPKRPVWDRGRQPQHF. The rearrangement uses TRBV10-3 and TRBJ1-5, with 10 bases fitting TRBD1. Germline CDR1 reads ENHRY; CDR2 reads SYGVKD. V lost 2 bases and J lost 6; bases outside the gene matches: 19. The CDR3 is 20 residues long.